This T cell receptor (beta chain) is drawn from a study of blood T cell repertoires in COVID-19. In the study overall: In each case, the material was cDNA or gDNA derived from T cells, B-cell-depleted T cells, or PBMCs.

Per the authors' pipeline: Amplification of reference gene primers was used by the study to estimate nucleated cell counts. Clones were sequenced by immunoSEQ multiplex PCR, and TCRdb holds only the in-frame ones, with some missing. V and J calls plus clone size are reproduced from that table; the DNA served to infer D and trimming. Of around 87,000 clones in the sample, almost 90% were seen once. The CDR3 length is 15 residues. The chain couples TRBV21-1 to TRBJ2-5; the D call in the table, TRBD2, was not verified against the DNA. TRBV21-1 is labeled a pseudogene. The clonotype was recovered from a human donor with active COVID-19. The donor label of this sample is uncertain. Sequenced sample: peripheral blood. The CDR3 sequence: CASSPPGGHRETQYF. DNA of the CDR3: TGTGCCAGCAGCCCCCCGGGGGGCCACCGAGAGACCCAGTACTTC.